Listed below are T cell receptor beta chains from one sample, sequenced in a study of blood T cell repertoires in COVID-19. The repertoire was sequenced with immunoSEQ multiplex PCR; TCRdb's copy has only in-frame clones and lacks some. Found here are 75,000 to 90,000 clones, 91% of them singletons; the top ten hold 1.5% to 2%. The sequenced sample consisted of peripheral blood. Source of these receptors: a woman between 50 and 59 years old in a cohort sampled during active COVID-19. The CDR3 runs from the conserved cysteine through the conserved F or W. Fields, in order: CDR3 DNA, CDR3 protein, clone size, V gene, J gene, D gene. D genes are given only for firm matches. Expanded clones get a size class; other rows say once, few or many, or leave the size out.

CDR3 DNA: TGTGCCAGCAGTTCGGGACTAGTTATGGCCAATGAGCAGTTCTTC
CDR3 protein: CASSSGLVMANEQFF
clone size: NA
V gene: TRBV28
J gene: TRBJ2-1
D gene: TRBD2

CDR3 DNA: TGTGCCAGTAGCTGGGGGGGCAGGACCGGAAATCAGCCCCAGCATTTT
CDR3 protein: CASSWGGRTGNQPQHF
clone size: NA
V gene: TRBV19
J gene: TRBJ1-5
D gene: NA

CDR3 DNA: TGTGCCAGCAGCTTCACGGGAGGGCCTTTCAATGAGCAGTTCTTC
CDR3 protein: CASSFTGGPFNEQFF
clone size: NA
V gene: TRBV11-3
J gene: TRBJ2-1
D gene: TRBD2

CDR3 DNA: TGTGCCAGCAGCGTGACAGGGAGGCACAATCAGCCCCAGCATTTT
CDR3 protein: CASSVTGRHNQPQHF
clone size: NA
V gene: TRBV2
J gene: TRBJ1-5
D gene: TRBD1

CDR3 DNA: TGTGCCAGCAGTCCGCGAGGGCAGGTGAACACTGAAGCTTTCTTT
CDR3 protein: CASSPRGQVNTEAFF
clone size: NA
V gene: TRBV6-6
J gene: TRBJ1-1
D gene: NA

CDR3 DNA: TGTGCCATCAAGAAGGCAGGCGGGACTGAAGCTTTCTTT
CDR3 protein: CAIKKAGGTEAFF
clone size: NA
V gene: TRBV6-5
J gene: TRBJ1-1
D gene: NA

CDR3 DNA: TGCAGCGCACCGGGACAGGGGAACACTGAAGCTTTCTTT
CDR3 protein: CSAPGQGNTEAFF
clone size: NA
V gene: TRBV29-1
J gene: TRBJ1-1
D gene: TRBD1

CDR3 DNA: TGTGCCAGCAGTCAGGTTGTCCTCACCGGGGAGCTGTTTTTT
CDR3 protein: CASSQVVLTGELFF
clone size: NA
V gene: TRBV5-8
J gene: TRBJ2-2
D gene: NA

CDR3 DNA: TGTGCCAGCAGTGCCCAAGGGGGCACAGATACGCAGTATTTT
CDR3 protein: CASSAQGGTDTQYF
clone size: NA
V gene: TRBV2
J gene: TRBJ2-3
D gene: NA

CDR3 DNA: TGTGCCAGCAGCCGTACCAATCGACGACGTTTCGGACAGGTCCAAGAGACCCAGTACTTC
CDR3 protein: CASSRTNRRRFGQVQETQYF
clone size: NA
V gene: TRBV7-6
J gene: TRBJ2-5
D gene: TRBD1

CDR3 DNA: TGTGCCAGCAGCCTCGGTCGTACTGAAGCTTTCTTT
CDR3 protein: CASSLGRTEAFF
clone size: NA
V gene: TRBV5-4
J gene: TRBJ1-1
D gene: NA

CDR3 DNA: TGTGCCTGGAGTCAAGACTACCTTTTAGCAGATACGCAGTATTTT
CDR3 protein: CAWSQDYLLADTQYF
clone size: NA
V gene: TRBV30
J gene: TRBJ2-3
D gene: NA

CDR3 DNA: TGCGCCAGCAGCTGGAGACCTACCGGGACTAGCGGGAATAGCGTGAGTAGTGAGCAGTTCTTC
CDR3 protein: CASSWRPTGTSGNSVSSEQFF
clone size: NA
V gene: TRBV5-1
J gene: TRBJ2-1
D gene: TRBD2

CDR3 DNA: TGTGCCAGCAGCTCAGGGGGCTTGGGAAACACCATATATTTT
CDR3 protein: CASSSGGLGNTIYF
clone size: once
V gene: TRBV28
J gene: TRBJ1-3
D gene: TRBD1

CDR3 DNA: TGTGCCAGTAAAAAACGGGAATGGAATCAGCCCCAGCATTTT
CDR3 protein: CASKKREWNQPQHF
clone size: NA
V gene: TRBV19
J gene: TRBJ1-5
D gene: NA

CDR3 DNA: TGTGCCAGCAGCGTAGCTGTGGGAGGCGGGATCTACAATGAGCAGTTCTTC
CDR3 protein: CASSVAVGGGIYNEQFF
clone size: NA
V gene: TRBV9
J gene: TRBJ2-1
D gene: NA

CDR3 DNA: TGTGCCAGCAGCCCTCGGGGGACTAGCGGGACAGATACGCAGTATTTT
CDR3 protein: CASSPRGTSGTDTQYF
clone size: once
V gene: TRBV7-3
J gene: TRBJ2-3
D gene: TRBD2

CDR3 DNA: TGTGCCAGCACTACAGGGGGACAAAACAATGAGCAGTTCTTC
CDR3 protein: CASTTGGQNNEQFF
clone size: NA
V gene: TRBV28
J gene: TRBJ2-1
D gene: TRBD1

CDR3 DNA: TGTGCCAGCAGTAGCGGGATTTACACAGATACGCAGTATTTT
CDR3 protein: CASSSGIYTDTQYF
clone size: NA
V gene: TRBV25-1
J gene: TRBJ2-3
D gene: TRBD2

CDR3 DNA: TGTGCCAGCAGCTTAGAACGAGGAACCTACAATGAGCAGTTCTTC
CDR3 protein: CASSLERGTYNEQFF
clone size: NA
V gene: TRBV11-3
J gene: TRBJ2-1
D gene: NA

CDR3 DNA: TGCGCCAGCAGCTATGGACAGCCCGGGGAGCTGTTTTTT
CDR3 protein: CASSYGQPGELFF
clone size: NA
V gene: TRBV5-1
J gene: TRBJ2-2
D gene: NA

CDR3 DNA: TGTGCCTGCTCTAGCGGCAGCTCCTACAATGAGCAGTTCTTC
CDR3 protein: CACSSGSSYNEQFF
clone size: NA
V gene: TRBV30
J gene: TRBJ2-1
D gene: TRBD2

CDR3 DNA: TGTGCCAGCAGCTTAACGACAGGAGTCGGCACCGGGGAGCTGTTTTTT
CDR3 protein: CASSLTTGVGTGELFF
clone size: NA
V gene: TRBV13
J gene: TRBJ2-2
D gene: NA

CDR3 DNA: TGTGCCAGCACTTCTGGAAACACCATATATTTT
CDR3 protein: CASTSGNTIYF
clone size: few
V gene: TRBV6-5
J gene: TRBJ1-3
D gene: NA

CDR3 DNA: TGTGCCAGTAGTAGGGACAGGGATAGTGAAAAACTGTTTTTT
CDR3 protein: CASSRDRDSEKLFF
clone size: once
V gene: TRBV19
J gene: TRBJ1-4
D gene: TRBD1

CDR3 DNA: TGTGCCAGCAGTACCCGGGAGAGCTCCTACGAGCAGTACTTC
CDR3 protein: CASSTRESSYEQYF
clone size: NA
V gene: TRBV28
J gene: TRBJ2-7
D gene: NA

CDR3 DNA: TGTGCCAGTAGTATGTGGGGGACAGGGAACGACTATGGCTACACCTTC
CDR3 protein: CASSMWGTGNDYGYTF
clone size: NA
V gene: TRBV19
J gene: TRBJ1-2
D gene: TRBD1

CDR3 DNA: TGTGCCAGCAGCCCACCCGACAGGGGGCCGGGGGGCTACACCTTC
CDR3 protein: CASSPPDRGPGGYTF
clone size: NA
V gene: TRBV28
J gene: TRBJ1-2
D gene: TRBD1

CDR3 DNA: TGTGCCAGCAGGGGAGTGGGGGGGCCTGGAGAGCAGTACTTC
CDR3 protein: CASRGVGGPGEQYF
clone size: NA
V gene: TRBV2
J gene: TRBJ2-7
D gene: NA

CDR3 DNA: TGTGCCAGCTCACCGGGACTAGCGGCATACGAGCAGTACTTC
CDR3 protein: CASSPGLAAYEQYF
clone size: NA
V gene: TRBV18
J gene: TRBJ2-7
D gene: TRBD2

CDR3 DNA: TGTGCCAGCAGCTTAGACTCGAATGAGCAGTTCTTC
CDR3 protein: CASSLDSNEQFF
clone size: NA
V gene: TRBV7-9
J gene: TRBJ2-1
D gene: NA

CDR3 DNA: TGTGCCAGCAGCCTGGAGGGGACAGGGGTTGAGGCAGATACGCAGTATTTT
CDR3 protein: CASSLEGTGVEADTQYF
clone size: NA
V gene: TRBV13
J gene: TRBJ2-3
D gene: TRBD1

CDR3 DNA: TGTGCCACCCAGGGCGATTTGGCTTCACCCCTCCACTTT
CDR3 protein: CATQGDLASPLHF
clone size: NA
V gene: TRBV7-9
J gene: TRBJ1-6
D gene: NA

CDR3 DNA: TGTGCCACCAGCAGAGGGACGTACAGGGGCCACGAGCAGTACTTC
CDR3 protein: CATSRGTYRGHEQYF
clone size: NA
V gene: TRBV15
J gene: TRBJ2-7
D gene: TRBD1

CDR3 DNA: TGTGCCACCACAGAGGGATATCAGCCCCAGCATTTT
CDR3 protein: CATTEGYQPQHF
clone size: NA
V gene: TRBV6-5
J gene: TRBJ1-5
D gene: NA

CDR3 DNA: TGTGCCAGCAGATCACTACCGAGCACAGATACGCAGTATTTT
CDR3 protein: CASRSLPSTDTQYF
clone size: NA
V gene: TRBV6-4
J gene: TRBJ2-3
D gene: NA

CDR3 DNA: TGTGCCAGCAGCATCAACTACGAGCAGTACTTC
CDR3 protein: CASSINYEQYF
clone size: NA
V gene: TRBV7-9
J gene: TRBJ2-7
D gene: NA

CDR3 DNA: TGTGCCAGCAGTTTATTGGACAGCTCCTACGAGCAGTACTTC
CDR3 protein: CASSLLDSSYEQYF
clone size: NA
V gene: TRBV28
J gene: TRBJ2-7
D gene: NA

CDR3 DNA: TGTGCCAGCAGTTCGCAGACCACCGTGTCGAAGAGCGCCCAGTACTTC
CDR3 protein: CASSSQTTVSKSAQYF
clone size: NA
V gene: TRBV27
J gene: TRBJ2-5
D gene: NA

CDR3 DNA: TGTGCCAGCATGAGACAGGGTTACACCGGGGAGCTGTTTTTT
CDR3 protein: CASMRQGYTGELFF
clone size: few
V gene: TRBV2
J gene: TRBJ2-2
D gene: TRBD1

CDR3 DNA: TGTGCCAGCAGCCCCACCGGGGTACAAGAGACCCAGTACTTC
CDR3 protein: CASSPTGVQETQYF
clone size: NA
V gene: TRBV7-2
J gene: TRBJ2-5
D gene: NA

CDR3 DNA: TGTGCCAGCAGTTTAGGGGGGAAGAGGAGCTACGAGCAGTACTTC
CDR3 protein: CASSLGGKRSYEQYF
clone size: NA
V gene: TRBV28
J gene: TRBJ2-7
D gene: NA

CDR3 DNA: TGTGCCACCAGTGGCGCGGGACGCACAGATACGCAGTATTTT
CDR3 protein: CATSGAGRTDTQYF
clone size: NA
V gene: TRBV24-1
J gene: TRBJ2-3
D gene: NA

CDR3 DNA: TGTGCCAGCAGTTACTCTAACAGGGGGATAGGTGGCTACACCTTC
CDR3 protein: CASSYSNRGIGGYTF
clone size: NA
V gene: TRBV6-5
J gene: TRBJ1-2
D gene: TRBD1

CDR3 DNA: TGCGCCAGCAGCAGGACCGGGACAGGGCTTAGTGAAGCTTTCTTT
CDR3 protein: CASSRTGTGLSEAFF
clone size: NA
V gene: TRBV4-1
J gene: TRBJ1-1
D gene: TRBD1

CDR3 DNA: TGTGCCAGCAGCGTCCGGACAGGGGGCGGCGAGCAGTACTTC
CDR3 protein: CASSVRTGGGEQYF
clone size: NA
V gene: TRBV9
J gene: TRBJ2-7
D gene: TRBD1

CDR3 DNA: TGTGCCAGTTCGTCGGACAGCCAAGAGACCCAGTACTTC
CDR3 protein: CASSSDSQETQYF
clone size: NA
V gene: TRBV19
J gene: TRBJ2-5
D gene: NA

CDR3 DNA: TGTGCCAGCAGTTACTCGGGGGGGCTCTCTGGAAACACCATATATTTT
CDR3 protein: CASSYSGGLSGNTIYF
clone size: NA
V gene: TRBV6-6
J gene: TRBJ1-3
D gene: NA

CDR3 DNA: TGTGCCAGCTCACCAACCTTAGGACAGAAGAATAATGAAAAACTGTTTTTT
CDR3 protein: CASSPTLGQKNNEKLFF
clone size: NA
V gene: TRBV18
J gene: TRBJ1-4
D gene: NA

CDR3 DNA: TGCGCCAGCAAAGACAGATCGGCTAATGAAAAACTGTTTTTT
CDR3 protein: CASKDRSANEKLFF
clone size: NA
V gene: TRBV10-2
J gene: TRBJ1-4
D gene: NA

CDR3 DNA: TGTGCCAGCAGCCCACAGCTACCCAGCACCGGGGAGCTGTTTTTT
CDR3 protein: CASSPQLPSTGELFF
clone size: NA
V gene: TRBV3-1/TRBV3-2
J gene: TRBJ2-2
D gene: NA